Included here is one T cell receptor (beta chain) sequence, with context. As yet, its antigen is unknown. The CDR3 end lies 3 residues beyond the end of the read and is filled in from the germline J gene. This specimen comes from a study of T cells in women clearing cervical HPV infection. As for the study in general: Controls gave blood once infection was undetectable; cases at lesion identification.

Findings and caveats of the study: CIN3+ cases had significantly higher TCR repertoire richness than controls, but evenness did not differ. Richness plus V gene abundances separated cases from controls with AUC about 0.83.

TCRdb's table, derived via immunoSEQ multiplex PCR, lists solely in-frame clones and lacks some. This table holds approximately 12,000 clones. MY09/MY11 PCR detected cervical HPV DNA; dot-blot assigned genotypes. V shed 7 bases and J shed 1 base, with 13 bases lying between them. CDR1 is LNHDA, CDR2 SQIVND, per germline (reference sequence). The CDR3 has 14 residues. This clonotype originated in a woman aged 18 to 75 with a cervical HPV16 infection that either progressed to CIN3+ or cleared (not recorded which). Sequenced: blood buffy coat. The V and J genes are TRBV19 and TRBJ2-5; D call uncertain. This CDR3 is CASNSGGGQETQYF. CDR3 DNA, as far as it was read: TGTGCCAGTAACTCCGGTGGCGGCCAAGAGACC.